The next 6 T cell receptor beta chains were all read from a single sample in a study of Ad26.COV2.S vaccination and SARS-CoV-2 variants. Treatment denoted: roughly 20 received Ad26.COV2.S at low or high dose, single or two shots; 5 received placebo; per-sample allocation not given. Collection of samples fell on day 63 after the first vaccine or placebo injection. Assay used: immunoSEQ multiplex PCR; TCRdb lists only in-frame clones, some missing. This table holds roughly 390,000 clones, about 85% found once. Sequencing was performed on peripheral blood, taken in a trial of Ad26.COV2.S vaccine versus placebo. These receptors all stem from a person between 18 and 65 years old who received the Ad26.COV2.S COVID-19 vaccine or a placebo.

The gene calls are TRBV9 and TRBJ2-7; no clear D gene. The length of the CDR3 is 11 residues. In germline, CDR1 is SGDLS, CDR2 YYNGEE. The germline V and J ends were trimmed by 3 bases and 4 bases, with 5 bases remaining between them. In nucleotides, the CDR3 is TGTGCCAGCAGCGCCGAGTACGAGCAGTACTTC. Translating gives CASSAEYEQYF. Full variable domain (rest looked up from reference TRBV9 and TRBJ2-7): DSGVTQTPKHLITATGQRVTLRCSPRSGDLSVYWYQQSLDQGLQFLIQYYNGEERAKGNILERFSAQQFPDLHSELNLSSLELGDSALYFCASSAEYEQYFGPGTRLTVT.

The chain recombines TRBV7-2 with TRBJ2-1, with D possibly being TRBD2 (6 bases). Trimming took off 5 bases at V and 10 bases at J, with 15 bases between the two ends. This CDR3 region has 13 residues. CDR1 is SGHTA and CDR2 is FQGNSA in the germline V gene. DNA of the CDR3: TGTGCCAGCAGCCTAGGGACTGAGAGGGAGCAGTTCTTC. This sequence encodes CASSLGTEREQFF. Supplemented by reference TRBV7-2 and TRBJ2-1, the full variable domain reads GAGVSQSPSNKVTEKGKDVELRCDPISGHTALYWYRQSLGQGLEFLIYFQGNSAPDKSGLPSDRFSAERTGGSVSTLTIQRTQQEDSAVYLCASSLGTEREQFFGPGTRLTVL.

The gene calls are TRBV27 and TRBJ1-1, with a tentative D call TRBD1 (6 bases). CDR1 MNHEY and CDR2 SMNVEV come from the germline V gene (reference sequence). V lost 5 bases and J 1 base, leaving 11 bases between the germline ends. This CDR3 has 14 residues. The CDR3: CASSTQTGNTEAFF. DNA of the CDR3: TGTGCCAGCAGTACGCAGACAGGGAACACTGAAGCTTTCTTT.

This rearrangement joins TRBV19 to TRBJ1-4; D is undetermined. The CDR3 contains 14 residues. Germline values: CDR1 LNHDA, CDR2 SQIVND (reference sequence). V was trimmed by 8 bases and J by 0 bases, leaving 10 bases between them. CDR3: CASSPRATNEKLFF. The CDR3 coding sequence is TGTGCCAGTTCCCCCCGTGCAACTAATGAAAAACTGTTTTTT.

V and J are TRBV28 and TRBJ2-1; 8 bases are shared with TRBD2. J lost 10 bases, V lost 5 bases, and 13 bases had no gene match. Germline-derived CDR1 and CDR2 are MDHEN and SYDVKM. The CDR3 spans 15 residues. This CDR3 reads CASSRGGDLFGEQFF. The CDR3, as DNA: TGTGCCAGCAGTCGGGGGGGGGACCTATTCGGAGAGCAGTTCTTC.

V gene TRBV7-2 combines with J gene TRBJ2-7, with no clear D. The CDR3 contains 14 residues. Germline V CDR1 and CDR2: SGHTA, FQGNSA. The V end lost 3 bases, the J end lost 0 bases, and 9 bases lay between the germline ends. This CDR3 is CASSLGYGSYEQYF. The CDR3, as DNA: TGTGCCAGCAGCTTGGGCTATGGCTCCTACGAGCAGTACTTC.